This T cell receptor (beta chain) was recovered during a study of blood T cell repertoires in COVID-19. Study overall: Collection of acute and convalescent COVID-19 samples took place in the United States, Italy and Spain. PBMCs, B-cell-depleted T cells, or T cells provided the cDNA or gDNA that made up the material.

As handled by the study authors: It was from reference gene primer amplification that nucleated cell counts were estimated. The table came from immunoSEQ multiplex PCR; TCRdb's copy has only in-frame clones and leaves some out. V, J and clone size are those of that table, while D and trimming were read from the DNA. The sample records some 150,000 clones, approximately 86% being singletons. The length of the CDR3 is 15 residues. Trimming stripped 8 bases from V and 7 bases from J, with 20 bases between. Germline CDR1 KGHSH, CDR2 LQKENI. The sequenced material came from peripheral blood. This sequence originates from a woman between 50 and 59 years old with acute or convalescent COVID-19. The chain joins TRBV18 to TRBJ1-4, with TRBD1 as a possible D gene (5 bases). CDR3 loop: CASAPRGGDGEKLFF. DNA for the CDR3: TGTGCCAGCGCCCCCCGCGGGGGGGACGGTGAAAAACTGTTTTTT.